This TCR beta chain was identified during a study of T cells in Graves' hyperthyroidism and ophthalmopathy. The germline V gene encodes CDR1 PRHDT and CDR2 FYEKMQ (reference sequence). This CDR3 is built from 17 residues. V lost 5 bases and J 0 bases, leaving 17 bases between the germline ends. This clonotype was observed at least ten times. RNA transcripts provided the source from which TCR beta CDR3 regions were amplified. Carried out on the TCR CDR3, a first-round RT-PCR used the HTBI primer set. TCRdb reanalysed the multiplex PCR reads using MiXCR and keeps one entry per CDR3 protein. The data show approximately 300,000 distinct CDR3 sequences, roughly 20% seen once.

This TCR derives from a man aged 50 or older with Graves' ophthalmopathy. Sequenced material: blood. The J gene is TRBJ2-1, the V gene TRBV13, with D uncertain. The CDR3 reads CASSLTGDLSSYNEQFF. The CDR3 nucleotides read TGTGCCAGCAGCCTAACCGGTGACTTAAGCTCCTACAATGAGCAGTTCTTC.